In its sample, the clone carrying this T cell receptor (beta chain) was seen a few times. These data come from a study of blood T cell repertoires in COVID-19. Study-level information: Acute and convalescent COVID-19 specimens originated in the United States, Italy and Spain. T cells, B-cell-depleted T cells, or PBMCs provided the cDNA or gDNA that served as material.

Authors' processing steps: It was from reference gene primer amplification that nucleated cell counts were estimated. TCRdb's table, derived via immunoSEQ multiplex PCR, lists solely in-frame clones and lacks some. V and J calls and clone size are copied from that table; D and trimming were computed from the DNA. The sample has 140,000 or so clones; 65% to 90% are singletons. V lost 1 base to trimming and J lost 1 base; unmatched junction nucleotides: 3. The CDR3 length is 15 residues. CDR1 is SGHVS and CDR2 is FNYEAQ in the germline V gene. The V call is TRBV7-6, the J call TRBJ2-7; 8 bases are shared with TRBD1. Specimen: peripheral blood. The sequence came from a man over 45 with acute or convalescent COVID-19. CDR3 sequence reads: CASSLGTGMSYEQYF. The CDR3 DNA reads TGTGCCAGCAGCTTAGGGACAGGGATGTCCTACGAGCAGTACTTC.